This paragraph reports one T cell receptor beta chain. Resections from corrective heart surgery provided thymus tissue. The people who donated were healthy Finnish babies having corrective surgery for congenital heart defects. Sequencing was performed with immunoSEQ multiplex PCR; in TCRdb, only in-frame clones are kept and a portion is missing. The repertoire holds some 80,000 clones, with around 96% as singletons. The CDR3 contains 17 residues. V lost 3 bases to trimming and J lost 11 bases, with 26 bases between them. Germline CDR1 is SNHLY and CDR2 is FYNNEI. The source of the sample is a study of human thymus T cells.

Sequencing used thymus tissue. The genes are TRBV2 and TRBJ1-5; tentative D call: TRBD1 (6 bases). The receptor comes from a boy younger than two with a congenital heart defect but otherwise immunologically healthy. CDR3 sequence (DNA): TGTGCCAGCAGTGAGGGGGCAGGCCCTCCGCTGGGGGGGACCCAGCATTTT. Encoded protein: CASSEGAGPPLGGTQHF.